The clone carrying this T cell receptor (beta chain) was picked up a small number of times. The antigen is undetermined. The sample is drawn from a study of T-cell reconstitution after alpha-beta-depleted transplantation in children. The study's findings and limits: Expanded clones from the graft, numbering several hundred, reportedly supplied alpha-beta T cells about two months after transplant. By one year post-transplant, T-cell counts and diversity largely arose from T cells that were newly produced. Some patients' high day-60 TCRbeta diversity was traced to surviving recipient T cells and thymic progenitors.

Preparation of the TCRbeta library used unique molecular identifiers. TCRdb fed the PCR reads into MiXCR, producing one record per CDR3 protein. The profile shows some 450,000 distinct CDR3 sequences, 43% of them singletons. The CDR3 has 13 residues. From germline, CDR1 is DFQATT and CDR2 SNEGSKA (reference sequence). V was clipped by 4 bases and J by 2 bases, with 8 bases between them. This clonotype was sampled from a girl aged 2 to 9 with aplastic anemia, due to receive a stem cell transplant. This chain connects TRBV20-1 to TRBJ1-4; possible D gene TRBD1, 5 bases. The sample was PBMCs, taken before TCRalphabeta/CD19-depleted stem cell transplant. The CDR3 DNA is TGCAGTGCTATCAGGGCGACTAATGAAAAACTGTTTTTT. It is translated as CSAIRATNEKLFF.